The 25 T cell receptor beta chains given below trace back to one sample, sequenced in a study of beta chain features in type 1 diabetes. The study reverse transcribed the entire isolated RNA, so it sequenced expressed TCRB transcripts. The table came from immunoSEQ multiplex PCR; TCRdb's copy has only in-frame clones and leaves some out. The data hold hundreds of thousands of clones, with roughly 30% observed a single time. The source material was naive CD4+ T cells from blood. The receptors stem from a man between 18 and 29 years old in good health.

This chain joins TRBV7-2 and TRBJ2-3; D may be TRBD2 (6 bases). The CDR3 loop spans 13 amino acids. The ends were cut back, 0 bases at V and 9 bases at J, with 10 bases in the middle. Germline CDR1 and CDR2: SGHTA and FQGNSA. The CDR3 spells CASSLALAATQYF. CDR3 nucleotide sequence: TGTGCCAGCAGCTTAGCCTTAGCGGCCACGCAGTATTTT.

This clone came up a few times. In the same sample, other DNA sequences code for this CDR3. This chain connects TRBV29-1 to TRBJ2-5, with D tentatively TRBD1 (6 bases). The length of the CDR3 is 12 residues. Germline V gene data show CDR1 as SQVTM and CDR2 as ANQGSEA. Trimming took 4 bases from V and 5 from J, leaving 11 bases between them. CDR3 sequence reads: CSVGLGQETQYF. The CDR3 nucleotides read TGCAGCGTTGGGCTCGGACAGGAGACCCAGTACTTC.

Here the CDR3 reads CASSLVSLAGGYEQYF. The CDR3 nucleotides read TGTGCCAGCAGCTTAGTCTCGCTAGCGGGAGGCTACGAGCAGTACTTC. The chain joins TRBV7-2 to TRBJ2-7; 11 nucleotides align to TRBD2. This CDR3 contains 16 residues. Germline CDR1 reads SGHTA; CDR2 reads FQGNSA. J gave up 3 bases and V 1 base, and 5 bases lay outside the gene matches.

This clone was recorded a few times. V is TRBV11-1 and J is TRBJ1-1; D call uncertain. The germline V gene encodes CDR1 SGHAT and CDR2 FQDESV (reference sequence). Trimming removed 3 bases from V and 1 base from J, with 3 bases in between. The CDR3 totals 12 residues. The CDR3 bases are TGTGCCAGCAGCTTCTCGAACACTGAAGCTTTCTTT. It specifies CASSFSNTEAFF.

The chain recombines TRBV21-1 with TRBJ2-4; TRBD1 is taken as the D call from the table, unchecked against the DNA. TRBV21-1 is designated a pseudogene. CDR3 length equals 13 residues. Here the CDR3 reads CASVLRGGNIQYF. The CDR3 nucleotides are TGTGCCAGCGTCCTAAGAGGGGGAAACATTCAGTACTTC.

V gene TRBV15 combines with J gene TRBJ2-4, with 8 positions matching TRBD2. V was clipped by 4 bases and J by 0 bases; unmatched bases: 5. Germline V gene data show CDR1 as LNHNV and CDR2 as YYDKDF (reference sequence). This CDR3 comprises 16 residues. CDR3 residues: CATSIGGVLAKNIQYF. For the CDR3, the DNA is TGTGCCACCAGCATCGGGGGGGTGCTAGCCAAAAACATTCAGTACTTC.

The table lists this clone with a count of one. The chain combines TRBV28 with TRBJ2-7; D remains unclear. The CDR3 is made up of 12 amino acids. Germline CDR1 and CDR2: MDHEN and SYDVKM. The V and J ends lost 8 bases and 0 bases respectively, with 8 bases between them. CDR3 sequence: CASSTSSYEQYF. The DNA of the CDR3 is TGTGCCAGCTCTACGAGCTCCTACGAGCAGTACTTC.

This clone turned up a few times. The chain joins TRBV30 to TRBJ2-7; 9 bases align to TRBD2. Trimming removed 5 bases from V and 2 bases from J; junction bases left unmatched: 10. The CDR3 extends over 15 amino acids. Looked up from germline, CDR1 is GTSNPN and CDR2 is SVGIG (reference sequence). The CDR3 sequence: CAWDQVAGAPYEQYF. The CDR3 DNA follows: TGTGCCTGGGACCAGGTAGCGGGAGCCCCCTACGAGCAGTACTTC. The full variable domain, completed using reference TRBV30 and TRBJ2-7, is SQTIHQWPATLVQPVGSPLSLECTVEGTSNPNLYWYRQAAGRGLQLLFYSVGIGQISSEVPQNLSASRPQDRQFILSSKKLLLSDSGFYLCAWDQVAGAPYEQYFGPGTRLTVT.

The table lists this clone with a few counts. Other DNA sequences in this sample translate to the same CDR3. The rearrangement uses TRBV30 and TRBJ2-7; the D gene is possibly TRBD1 (5 bases). With 3 bases removed from V and 0 bases from J, the gap between germline ends came to 6 bases. The germline CDR1 and CDR2 sequences are GTSNPN and SVGIG (reference sequence). CDR3 length: 12 residues. The CDR3 nucleotides are TGTGCCTGGAGGCAGGGCTCCTACGAGCAGTACTTC. It encodes CAWRQGSYEQYF.

This chain joins TRBV10-3 and TRBJ2-7; 8 bases match TRBD1. The CDR3 runs 18 residues. V lost 7 bases and J lost 5; bases outside the gene matches: 22. CDR1 is ENHRY, CDR2 SYGVKD, per germline. CDR3 coding DNA: TGTGCCATCACCTCAGGGGGCCCAGGGCGGGATAGTATCCACGAGCAGTACTTC. This codes for CAITSGGPGRDSIHEQYF.

The V call is TRBV29-1, the J call TRBJ2-7, with D tentatively TRBD2 (6 bases). Trimming pared 3 bases from V and 2 bases from J, leaving 14 bases between. This CDR3 region has 14 residues. Looked up from germline, CDR1 is SQVTM and CDR2 is ANQGSEA. Here the CDR3 reads CSVEGGVGTYEQYF. The CDR3 DNA reads TGCAGCGTTGAGGGGGGAGTGGGGACCTACGAGCAGTACTTC.

In its sample, this clone was seen a few times. The chain combines TRBV4-1 with TRBJ2-5; the match to TRBD2 covers 9 bases. The germline gives CDR1 MGHRA, CDR2 YSYEKL. The V gene end was trimmed by 1 base and the J gene end by 4 bases; junction bases not matched to a gene: 4. The CDR3 totals 15 residues. The CDR3 region is CASSQVAGGLETQYF. Here the CDR3 DNA reads TGCGCCAGCAGCCAAGTTGCGGGAGGGCTAGAGACCCAGTACTTC.

The chain joins TRBV11-2 to TRBJ2-1; possible D gene TRBD2, 6 bases. V dropped 5 bases and J dropped 3 bases, with 11 bases sitting between them. This CDR3 comprises 14 residues. The germline V gene has CDR1 SGHAT and CDR2 FQNNGV. Here the CDR3 DNA reads TGTGCCAGCAGCCGAGGACTAAACTACAATGAGCAGTTCTTC. As protein: CASSRGLNYNEQFF.

The chain employs TRBV9 and TRBJ2-3; D not resolved. CDR1 is SGDLS, CDR2 YYNGEE, per germline. CDR3 length: 14 amino acids. V shed 0 bases and J shed 6 bases, with 11 bases lying between them. The CDR3 coding sequence is TGTGCCAGCAGCGTAGATACAGAAGGGGATACGCAGTATTTT. This codes for CASSVDTEGDTQYF.

In this sample, this clone turned up a few times. The genes are TRBV14 and TRBJ2-7; D possibly corresponds to TRBD2 (5 bases). Germline V gene lookup returns CDR1 SGHDN and CDR2 FVKESK. Trimming pared 4 bases from V and 3 bases from J, leaving 7 bases between. This CDR3 comprises 12 residues. The CDR3 loop is CASSRTFYEQYF. Written as DNA, the CDR3 is TGTGCCAGCAGCCGGACTTTCTACGAGCAGTACTTC.

This clone was seen more than once but under ten times. The rearrangement joins TRBV29-1 to TRBJ1-4, with a tentative D call TRBD1 (6 bases). Germline loops: CDR1 SQVTM, CDR2 ANQGSEA. The CDR3 consists of 16 residues. V shed 4 bases and J shed 0 bases, with 15 bases lying between them. The CDR3 spells CSVGSGATSTNEKLFF. In DNA form, the CDR3 reads TGCAGCGTTGGTTCAGGGGCCACCTCAACTAATGAAAAACTGTTTTTT.

The rearrangement uses TRBV6-1 and TRBJ2-3, with D unclear. This CDR3 spans 16 amino acids. CDR1 and CDR2 (germline): MNHNS, SASEGT. Trimming pared 1 base from V and 1 base from J, leaving 12 bases between. The CDR3 region has the DNA TGTGCCAGCAGTGAAGTTCGAAAGTCTGGCACAGATACGCAGTATTTT. It is translated as CASSEVRKSGTDTQYF.

V and J are TRBV28 and TRBJ2-5, with D possibly matching TRBD2 (6 bases). The length of the CDR3 is 14 residues. The germline gives CDR1 MDHEN, CDR2 SYDVKM. Trimming removed 6 bases at V and 7 bases at J, with 18 bases between. The chain's CDR3 is CASRLAGGLGTQYF. CDR3 sequence (DNA): TGTGCCAGCAGATTAGCCGGGGGTTTAGGGACCCAGTACTTC.

Only a few counts were recorded for this clone. The chain carries TRBV15 and TRBJ2-7; D perhaps matches TRBD1 (5 bases). Trimming took off 9 bases at V and 5 bases at J, with 11 bases between the two ends. The CDR3 spans 11 residues. Germline CDR1 LNHNV, CDR2 YYDKDF (reference sequence). The CDR3 nucleotides are TGTGCCACTCAGGGTATCAACGAGCAGTACTTC. Its translation: CATQGINEQYF.

This clone was seen a handful of times. The J gene is TRBJ2-5, the V gene TRBV6-1, with a possible D match to TRBD1 (5 bases). This CDR3 is 14 amino acids long. Looked up from germline, CDR1 is MNHNS and CDR2 is SASEGT. Trimming cost V 2 bases and J 5 bases, with 12 bases left between them. In DNA form, the CDR3 reads TGTGCCAGCAGTGAATCTGTCAGGGTCGAGACCCAGTACTTC. Translating it yields CASSESVRVETQYF.

With respect to this clone: Within the sample, other DNA sequences also encode this same CDR3. CDR3 in amino acids: CASSVVGDTQYF. Here the CDR3 DNA reads TGTGCCAGCAGCGTAGTTGGAGATACGCAGTATTTT. J is TRBJ2-3 and V is TRBV9; D remains ambiguous. The V gene lost 0 bases and the J gene lost 5 bases, with 4 bases spanning the gap. Germline CDR1 SGDLS, CDR2 YYNGEE. The CDR3 is made up of 12 amino acids.

In its sample, this clone was seen once. The CDR3: CAWSAGTVNTQYF. The CDR3 DNA is TGTGCCTGGAGTGCCGGGACAGTCAATACGCAGTATTTT. The chain carries TRBV30 and TRBJ2-3; the match to TRBD1 covers 7 bases. V lost 1 base to trimming and J lost 7 bases; unmatched junction nucleotides: 5. The CDR3 has 13 residues. Looked up from germline, CDR1 is GTSNPN and CDR2 is SVGIG (reference sequence).

This chain links TRBV25-1 with TRBJ2-7, with 9 bases identical to TRBD1. Germline assignment: CDR1 MGHDK and CDR2 SYGVNS. The V segment lost 6 bases and the J segment 5 bases; nucleotides outside the gene matches: 5. The CDR3 has 13 residues. This CDR3 is CASRRTGVHEQYF. In DNA form, the CDR3 reads TGTGCCAGCAGACGGACAGGGGTCCACGAGCAGTACTTC.

J is TRBJ2-7 and V is TRBV6-1; TRBD2 matches at 10 bases. The CDR3 sequence is 14 residues long. Germline-derived CDR1 and CDR2 are MNHNS and SASEGT. J gave up 2 bases and V 6 bases, and 4 bases lay outside the gene matches. The CDR3 is CASSESGRAYEQYF. DNA of the CDR3: TGTGCCAGCAGCGAAAGCGGGAGGGCCTACGAGCAGTACTTC.

This clone was observed a handful of times. The chain combines TRBV7-2 with TRBJ2-3; D remains ambiguous. CDR3 size: 16 residues. Germline CDR1 SGHTA, CDR2 FQGNSA. Trimming shortened V by 5 bases and J by 3 bases, and 18 bases separated the two germline ends. CDR3 coding DNA: TGTGCCAGCAGCCTTAGGGTGTCAGGTTGGACAGATACGCAGTATTTT. Amino acid sequence: CASSLRVSGWTDTQYF.